This entry lists 3 T cell receptor beta chains sequenced from one sample in a study of cytomegalovirus exposure and HLA in healthy donors. PCR involved 60 Vbeta and 13 Jbeta primers. The data were produced by immunoSEQ multiplex PCR, yet TCRdb's version contains in-frame clones alone and is incomplete. The sample has 150,000 or so clones; approximately 80% are singletons. The sample was PBMCs. The source is a man aged 25-45 years in good health and CMV-seropositive.

V and J are TRBV6-6 and TRBJ1-1, with D unresolved. Trimming cost V 4 bases and J 2 bases, with 11 bases left between them. CDR3 length: 14 residues. From germline, CDR1 is MNHNY and CDR2 SVGAGI (reference sequence). The DNA of the CDR3 is TGTGCCAGCAGTTTAAACGGTTTCAACACTGAAGCTTTCTTT. Translating gives CASSLNGFNTEAFF.

The chain uses TRBV2 and TRBJ1-1; 9 nucleotides line up with TRBD1. There are 15 residues in the CDR3. CDR1 is SNHLY and CDR2 is FYNNEI in the germline V gene. The V gene end was trimmed by 2 bases and the J gene end by 5 bases; junction bases not matched to a gene: 6. The CDR3 protein is CASSEPRTGETEAFF. The DNA for the CDR3 is TGTGCCAGCAGTGAACCTCGGACAGGGGAAACTGAAGCTTTCTTT.

V usage is TRBV5-1 and J usage is TRBJ2-1; 10 nucleotides match TRBD2. J gave up 12 bases and V 4 bases, and 4 bases lay outside the gene matches. CDR3 length: 12 residues. The germline gives CDR1 SGHRS, CDR2 YFSETQ. The CDR3 coding sequence is TGCGCCAGCAGCGCCGGACTAGCGGCGCAGTTCTTC. Its translation: CASSAGLAAQFF.